This TCR beta chain appears in the sequencing data of a study of T cells in Graves' hyperthyroidism and ophthalmopathy. Amplified regions were TCR beta CDR3 sequences from RNA transcripts. The HTBI set primed first-round TCR CDR3 RT-PCR. TCRdb called the multiplex PCR reads again in MiXCR, with one record for every CDR3 protein. The table has hundreds of thousands of distinct CDR3 sequences, 18% seen once. The study enrolled patients aged 18 to 65 with newly diagnosed hyperthyroidism of under 2 months' duration. The study excluded patients with uncontrolled infection, other autoimmune disease, pregnancy or lactation. Cells are PBMCs isolated from about 10 ml of fresh blood. This clonotype was found a few times. Its target is unknown. Study-level results: Ophthalmopathy, which appeared later, was predicted by the model a median about 6 months before onset.

With 4 bases clipped from V and 8 bases from J, the junction kept 4 bases outside the gene matches. In germline, CDR1 is SQVTM, CDR2 ANQGSEA. The CDR3 extends over 13 amino acids. The chain joins TRBV29-1 to TRBJ1-6; 8 positions match TRBD1. Input material: blood. This TCR derives from a woman between 45 and 65 years old with Graves' hyperthyroidism that later progressed to Graves' ophthalmopathy. In DNA, the CDR3 is TGCAGCGTTGCGGACAGGGCCGATTCACCCCTCCACTTT. This translates into CSVADRADSPLHF. Complete variable domain (other parts from reference TRBV29-1 and TRBJ1-6): SAVISQKPSRDICQRGTSLTIQCQVDSQVTMMFWYRQQPGQSLTLIATANQGSEATYESGFVIDKFPISRPNLTFSTLTVSNMSPEDSSIYLCSVADRADSPLHFGNGTRLTVT.